The 10 T cell receptor beta chains below all came from one sample that was sequenced in a study of shared T cell receptors in the human thymus. Assay used: immunoSEQ multiplex PCR; TCRdb lists only in-frame clones, some missing. The sample includes roughly 550,000 clones, 75% to 85% of them seen just once. The same sample was also used in a study of human thymus T cells.

What was sequenced was thymocytes. Every receptor here comes from a boy less than two years old with a congenital heart defect.

The V and J genes are TRBV5-1 and TRBJ2-1; 7 nucleotides agree with TRBD2. V lost 5 bases to trimming and J lost 10 bases; unmatched junction nucleotides: 6. CDR1 and CDR2 (germline): SGHRS, YFSETQ. The CDR3 covers 12 residues. The CDR3 reads CASRDPGGEQFF. The CDR3 nucleotides read TGCGCCAGCAGAGACCCGGGAGGCGAGCAGTTCTTC.

The chain combines TRBV4-1 with TRBJ2-7; TRBD2 aligns across 13 bases. Looked up from germline, CDR1 is MGHRA and CDR2 is YSYEKL. V shed 1 base, J shed 1 base, and the junction held 7 bases outside the gene matches. CDR3 size: 18 residues. DNA of the CDR3: TGCGCCAGCAGCCAAGGACTAGCGGGAGGCGGACCGTCCTACGAGCAGTACTTC. Protein sequence: CASSQGLAGGGPSYEQYF.

This sequence joins TRBV4-2 and TRBJ2-5; tentative D call: TRBD2 (5 bases). Trimming took 4 bases from V and 4 from J, leaving 19 bases between them. The V gene's germline CDR1 is LGHNA and CDR2 YNFKEQ. CDR3 length: 16 amino acids. CDR3 nucleotides: TGTGCCAGCAGCCCCGAACTGCGGAGCGGCCTAGAGACCCAGTACTTC. Residues: CASSPELRSGLETQYF.

The chain combines TRBV30 with TRBJ2-7; 9 bases map to TRBD1. J gave up 5 bases and V 3 bases, and 11 bases lay outside the gene matches. The CDR3 contains 15 residues. In germline, CDR1 is GTSNPN, CDR2 SVGIG (reference sequence). CDR3 residues: CAWRPQGTGPHEQYF. The DNA of the CDR3 is TGTGCCTGGAGACCTCAGGGGACAGGGCCCCACGAGCAGTACTTC. Variable domain in full (rest from reference TRBV30 and TRBJ2-7): SQTIHQWPATLVQPVGSPLSLECTVEGTSNPNLYWYRQAAGRGLQLLFYSVGIGQISSEVPQNLSASRPQDRQFILSSKKLLLSDSGFYLCAWRPQGTGPHEQYFGPGTRLTVT.

The CDR3 DNA sequence: TGTGCCAGCGGCTCAGAGGAGAGCGGGAGAGAGACCCAGTACTTC. Translating gives CASGSEESGRETQYF. V usage is TRBV9 and J usage is TRBJ2-5; 8 bases match TRBD2. Germline trimming cut 7 bases from V and 4 bases from J; bases unmatched to any gene: 12. The CDR3 runs 15 residues. Germline loops: CDR1 SGDLS, CDR2 YYNGEE.

The chain has TRBV6-1 and TRBJ2-1, with D possibly matching TRBD2 (6 bases). The germline V gene encodes CDR1 MNHNS and CDR2 SASEGT. Trimming took off 1 base at V and 3 bases at J, with 10 bases between the two ends. The CDR3 is made up of 15 amino acids. The CDR3 protein is CASSEGREDYNEQFF. The CDR3 nucleotides read TGTGCCAGCAGTGAAGGCAGGGAGGACTACAATGAGCAGTTCTTC.

The CDR3 protein is CASSSLAGYADEQYF. CDR3 sequence (DNA): TGTGCCAGCAGCTCCCTGGCAGGGTACGCGGACGAGCAGTACTTC. V gene TRBV27 combines with J gene TRBJ2-7, with TRBD1 as a possible D gene (5 bases). V shed 6 bases and J shed 5 bases, with 20 bases lying between them. The CDR3 consists of 15 residues. Germline V gene data show CDR1 as MNHEY and CDR2 as SMNVEV (reference sequence).

With regard to this clone: One end of the junction is discordant with germline, which a read error may explain. The J gene is TRBJ2-7, the V gene TRBV28, with a weak D call TRBD1 (6 bases). Looked up from germline, CDR1 is MDHEN and CDR2 is SYDVKM. The CDR3 runs 15 residues. Here the CDR3 reads CASSLSDSRTEERYF. The CDR3 DNA follows: TGTGCCAGCAGTTTGTCGGACAGTCGGACGGAGGAGCGGTACTTC.

This clone was found a few times. V gene TRBV10-3 combines with J gene TRBJ2-7, with 7 bases fitting TRBD2. The CDR3 covers 15 residues. CDR1 and CDR2 (germline): ENHRY, SYGVKD. Trimming took 0 bases from V and 4 from J; bases not matched to a gene: 6. CDR3 bases: TGTGCCATCAGTGAGTCGGGAGCGGGGAAGTACGAGCAGTACTTC. This gives the protein CAISESGAGKYEQYF.

The CDR3: CASSALTGEETQYF. The CDR3 bases are TGTGCCAGCAGCGCACTGACAGGGGAGGAGACCCAGTACTTC. The chain has TRBV9 and TRBJ2-5; 8 bases are shared with TRBD1. Germline CDR1 and CDR2: SGDLS and YYNGEE. V gave up 3 bases and J gave up 5 bases; unmatched junction bases: 6. CDR3 length: 14 residues.